The 16 T cell receptor beta chains in this list originate from one sample, sequenced in a study of type 1 regulatory T cells. Findings and limits, study-wide: Tr1 cells had a more restricted TCR repertoire than non-Tr1 cells.

TCRdb used MiXCR to reprocess the reads, holding one entry per CDR3 protein. Counted here are some 71,000 distinct CDR3 sequences, less than 25% occurring once; the ten biggest clones make up 7.5% to 8.5%. The antigens of these receptors remain unknown. The sequencing input was cultured type 1 regulatory T (Tr1) cells, either the whole culture or a sorted fraction (not recorded which). These receptor sequences come from a human donor in good health.

The chain has TRBV4-2 and TRBJ2-1; TRBD1 is a possible D gene (7 bases). V dropped 1 base and J dropped 3 bases, with 10 bases sitting between them. The germline CDR1 and CDR2 sequences are LGHNA and YNFKEQ. The CDR3 covers 15 residues. This chain's CDR3 is CASSQGQGGYNEQFF. The CDR3 DNA is TGTGCCAGCAGCCAAGGACAGGGAGGCTACAATGAGCAGTTCTTC.

This clonotype was counted many times. CDR3 loop: CATSRESTDTQYF. The DNA for the CDR3 is TGTGCCACCAGCCGCGAAAGCACAGATACGCAGTATTTT. The chain uses TRBV15 and TRBJ2-3; D is unclear. V gave up 5 bases and J gave up 0 bases, with 6 bases separating them. The CDR3 has 13 amino acids. Looked up from germline, CDR1 is LNHNV and CDR2 is YYDKDF (reference sequence).

This clonotype came up a few times. The chain combines TRBV7-8 with TRBJ1-3; 8 nucleotides line up with TRBD1. The CDR3 sequence is 14 residues long. Germline-derived CDR1 and CDR2 are SGHVS and FQNEAQ. With V trimmed by 1 base and J by 7 bases, 3 bases remained unmatched. CDR3 coding DNA: TGTGCCAGCAGCTTAGTTGCAGGGGGCAACACCATATATTTT. It encodes CASSLVAGGNTIYF.

The J gene is TRBJ1-2, the V gene TRBV7-2; 9 positions agree with TRBD1. The J segment lost 7 bases and the V segment lost 1 base, leaving 4 bases of the junction unmatched. The V gene's germline CDR1 is SGHTA and CDR2 FQGNSA. This CDR3 comprises 14 residues. DNA of the CDR3: TGTGCCAGCAGCTTAGAAGGGGACAGGGTTGGCTACACCTTC. Protein sequence: CASSLEGDRVGYTF.

The chain combines TRBV6-2 or TRBV6-3 with TRBJ2-1, with 7 nucleotides matching TRBD2. The V gene's germline CDR1 is MNHEY and CDR2 SVGEGT. V gave up 5 bases and J gave up 6 bases; unmatched junction bases: 7. The CDR3 sequence is 14 residues long. The chain's CDR3 is CASSMGGGANEQFF. The DNA of the CDR3 is TGTGCCAGCAGTATGGGGGGAGGGGCCAATGAGCAGTTCTTC.

On this clonotype: Germline and junction disagree at one end, which may indicate a read error. The rearrangement uses TRBV20-1 and TRBJ2-3; D not certain. The CDR3 spans 13 residues. The V gene's germline CDR1 is DFQATT and CDR2 SNEGSKA (reference sequence). In DNA, the CDR3 is TGCAGTGCTATACAGCAGGTTGCAGATAGGCAGTATTTT. Translation gives CSAIQQVADRQYF.

The chain employs TRBV28 and TRBJ1-6; 7 bases map to TRBD1. The V segment lost 6 bases and the J segment 2 bases; nucleotides outside the gene matches: 10. The CDR3 consists of 17 residues. The germline CDR1 and CDR2 sequences are MDHEN and SYDVKM. The CDR3 spells CASSRAQGGAYNSPLHF. In nucleotides, the CDR3 is TGTGCCAGCAGCCGCGCCCAGGGGGGAGCCTATAATTCACCCCTCCACTTT.

The chain joins TRBV5-1 to TRBJ1-4; D remains unclear. CDR3 length: 14 amino acids. The V gene's germline CDR1 is SGHRS and CDR2 YFSETQ. V was clipped by 5 bases and J by 8 bases, with 16 bases between them. The CDR3 DNA follows: TGCGCCAGCAGTGCAGACTCTCGAACGGAAAAACTGTTTTTT. It is translated as CASSADSRTEKLFF. Variable domain in full (rest from reference TRBV5-1 and TRBJ1-4): KAGVTQTPRYLIKTRGQQVTLSCSPISGHRSVSWYQQTPGQGLQFLFEYFSETQRNKGNFPGRFSGRQFSNSRSEMNVSTLELGDSALYLCASSADSRTEKLFFGSGTQLSVL.

The chain has TRBV2 and TRBJ2-7; tentative D call: TRBD1 (6 bases). V was trimmed by 0 bases and J by 5 bases, leaving 14 bases between them. The CDR3 is 15 residues long. The germline CDR1 and CDR2 sequences are SNHLY and FYNNEI. Here the CDR3 reads CASSEARQVLHEQYF. CDR3 nucleotides: TGTGCCAGCAGTGAAGCGAGACAGGTTCTCCACGAGCAGTACTTC.

V gene TRBV29-1 combines with J gene TRBJ1-1; D is perhaps TRBD1 (5 bases). The CDR3 has 13 amino acids. The germline gives CDR1 SQVTM, CDR2 ANQGSEA. V lost 6 bases to trimming and J lost 0 bases, with 11 bases between them. CDR3 loop: CSVLRVMNTEAFF. The CDR3 coding sequence is TGCAGCGTCCTCAGGGTAATGAACACTGAAGCTTTCTTT.

Here the CDR3 DNA reads TGTGCCAGCAGCCAAATAGGGGGCACTGAAGCTTTCTTT. It encodes CASSQIGGTEAFF. V is TRBV7-9 and J is TRBJ1-1, with D perhaps TRBD1 (6 bases). This CDR3 spans 13 amino acids. From germline, CDR1 is SEHNR and CDR2 FQNEAQ (reference sequence). Trimming stripped 5 bases from V and 4 bases from J, with 11 bases between.

This clonotype was counted a few times. This sequence joins TRBV4-1 and TRBJ2-7; 7 bases align to TRBD1. CDR1 and CDR2 (germline): MGHRA, YSYEKL. The CDR3 runs 16 residues. Trimming at V came to 3 bases and at J to 4 bases, leaving 12 bases not matched to a gene. The CDR3 nucleotides are TGCGCCAGCAGCCAGTACGATCAGGGGGATATATACGAGCAGTACTTC. Protein product: CASSQYDQGDIYEQYF.

The rearrangement joins TRBV3-1 to TRBJ2-1, with 16 bases matching TRBD2. The CDR3 loop spans 19 amino acids. With V trimmed by 0 bases and J by 7 bases, 9 bases remained unmatched. Per the germline V gene, CDR1 is LGHDT and CDR2 is YNNKEL (reference sequence). CDR3 sequence (DNA): TGTGCCAGCAGCCAAGATTGGGGACTAGCGGGAGGGGGAGGGAATGAGCAGTTCTTC. As protein: CASSQDWGLAGGGGNEQFF.

This clonotype was picked up many times. The chain recombines TRBV5-1 with TRBJ2-1, with TRBD2 matching over 12 bases. Germline values: CDR1 SGHRS, CDR2 YFSETQ. The CDR3 totals 15 residues. The V gene end was trimmed by 2 bases and the J gene end by 7 bases; junction bases not matched to a gene: 4. Here the CDR3 DNA reads TGCGCCAGCAGCTTACTAGCGGGAGGAGGAAATGAGCAGTTCTTC. The encoded protein is CASSLLAGGGNEQFF.

In this sample, this clonotype turned up a few times. The CDR3 nucleotides read TGTGCCAGCAGTTACTCTCTCATTGGAGCAGATACGCAGTATTTT. It codes for CASSYSLIGADTQYF. The chain links TRBV6-2 or TRBV6-3 to TRBJ2-3; no clear D gene. Deletions cut 0 bases from V and 4 bases from J, with 11 bases between. From germline, CDR1 is MNHEY and CDR2 SVGEGT. The CDR3 is 15 residues long.

The genes are TRBV24-1 and TRBJ2-5; D possibly corresponds to TRBD2 (7 bases). The CDR3 length is 16 residues. Germline V CDR1 and CDR2: KGHDR, SFDVKD. Trimming took off 4 bases at V and 2 bases at J, with 16 bases between the two ends. The CDR3 nucleotides read TGTGCCACCAGTGACTCCAAGAGGGGGGGTCAAGAGACCCAGTACTTC. It codes for CATSDSKRGGQETQYF.